These 10 T cell receptor beta chains were sequenced from one sample in a study of blood T cell repertoires in COVID-19. Generated by immunoSEQ multiplex PCR, the TCRdb table keeps only in-frame clones and is missing some. The sample lists approximately 220,000 clones, 65% to 90% seen once, with nearly 4.5% in the top ten. The material sequenced was peripheral blood. The origin of the receptors is a man over 45 with acute or convalescent COVID-19.

The chain couples TRBV7-9 to TRBJ1-2; 11 bases agree with TRBD1. V dropped 5 bases and J dropped 8; count of bases not matched to a gene: 7. The germline gives CDR1 SEHNR, CDR2 FQNEAQ (reference sequence). There are 14 residues in the CDR3. The CDR3 DNA sequence: TGTGCCAGCAGCGCGGACAGGGGGCGGTGGGGCTACACCTTC. Translating it yields CASSADRGRWGYTF.

This sequence joins TRBV3-1 (or the pseudogene TRBV3-2) and TRBJ1-4, with unresolved D. V lost 0 bases and J lost 9, with 5 bases in between. CDR1 is LGHDT, CDR2 YNNKEL, per germline (reference sequence). The CDR3 extends over 12 amino acids. CDR3 nucleotides: TGTGCCAGCAGCCAAGATAGCAAAAAACTGTTTTTT. It translates to CASSQDSKKLFF.

The chain joins TRBV2 to TRBJ1-2, with D maybe TRBD1 (6 bases). This CDR3 contains 13 residues. Germline-derived CDR1 and CDR2 are SNHLY and FYNNEI. V shed 6 bases and J shed 2 bases, with 10 bases lying between them. This chain's CDR3 is CASSADRNYGYTF. The DNA of the CDR3 is TGTGCCAGCAGCGCTGACAGGAACTATGGCTACACCTTC.

This chain uses TRBV4-1 with TRBJ1-6, with D possibly TRBD1 on 6 matching bases. Trimming removed 3 bases from V and 12 bases from J, with 21 bases in between. The CDR3 totals 16 residues. CDR1 and CDR2 (germline): MGHRA, YSYEKL. CDR3 loop: CASSHPKGQGRIPLHF. CDR3 DNA sequence: TGCGCCAGCAGCCACCCGAAAGGGCAGGGGCGCATACCCCTCCACTTT.

The V call is TRBV9, the J call TRBJ2-1; 7 nucleotides line up with TRBD1. Germline lookup yields CDR1 SGDLS and CDR2 YYNGEE. The CDR3 totals 16 residues. After removal of 6 bases from V and 7 bases from J, the junction contained 16 bases not matched to a gene. DNA for the CDR3: TGTGCCAGCAACAAACAGAGACAGGGCCTTTGGAATGAGCAGTTCTTC. Translating gives CASNKQRQGLWNEQFF.

The rearrangement links TRBV18 to TRBJ2-3; 7 bases match TRBD2. The CDR3 contains 16 residues. The trim removed 4 bases at V and 0 bases at J, leaving 7 bases unmatched. Germline CDR1 reads KGHSH; CDR2 reads LQKENI. The CDR3 protein is CASSRDIAGSTDTQYF. The CDR3 nucleotides read TGTGCCAGCTCACGGGATATAGCGGGTAGCACAGATACGCAGTATTTT.

The rearrangement joins TRBV6-1 to TRBJ2-5, with 8 bases lining up with TRBD1. This CDR3 is built from 14 residues. V shed 6 bases, J shed 10 bases, and the junction held 13 bases outside the gene matches. Germline loops: CDR1 MNHNS, CDR2 SASEGT. The DNA of the CDR3 is TGTGCCAGCAGACCCGGACAGGGACTGGAGGGCCAGTACTTC. As protein: CASRPGQGLEGQYF.

The chain is built from TRBV5-1 and TRBJ2-7; 10 bases fit TRBD1. CDR1 is SGHRS and CDR2 is YFSETQ in the germline V gene. Germline trimming cut 4 bases from V and 3 bases from J; bases unmatched to any gene: 7. The CDR3 is made up of 15 amino acids. CDR3 sequence reads: CASSNGQGDGYEQYF. CDR3 nucleotides: TGCGCCAGCAGCAACGGACAGGGGGACGGCTACGAGCAGTACTTC.

V is TRBV27 and J is TRBJ1-1; 12 bases line up with TRBD1. CDR1 MNHEY and CDR2 SMNVEV come from the germline V gene (reference sequence). J gave up 4 bases and V 5 bases, and 8 bases lay outside the gene matches. The CDR3 runs 16 residues. The CDR3 sequence is CASSTWGQGAGTEAFF. CDR3 bases: TGTGCCAGCAGTACGTGGGGACAGGGGGCTGGCACTGAAGCTTTCTTT.

This clone has more than one count but fewer than ten. J is TRBJ1-1 and V is TRBV5-6, with D tentatively TRBD1 (6 bases). Germline V gene lookup returns CDR1 SGHDT and CDR2 YYEEEE. CDR3 size: 15 residues. V was pared by 2 bases and J by 0 bases, with 11 bases between. CDR3 loop: CASSFRRTVNTEAFF. CDR3 sequence (DNA): TGTGCCAGCAGCTTCCGGAGGACAGTGAACACTGAAGCTTTCTTT.